The following is a T cell receptor (beta chain) sequence with its context. This clone was detected only a few times. The specificity of this receptor is unknown. Mouse gene names and germline sequences are used here. The observed sequence ends 1 residue before the CDR3 terminus, with the missing tail filled in from the germline J gene. This sample was taken from a study of tissue T cells after allogeneic stem cell transplantation (dated 2022 in TCRdb). Regarding the complete study: The study profiled TCR beta repertoires in many tissues obtained from research autopsies of patients with and without GVHD, and also in mouse models of GVHD. The human arm was conducted as a prospective observational study, and neither blinding nor randomization was performed.

Points the paper makes about the study in general: Which tissue TCRs were alloreactive or antigen-specific was not determined in the study, and some of the clones might have been host cells that persisted. The patient cohort was small and varied clinically, and sampling depth was recognized as a limitation. Within patients, how anatomically similar tissues were was a major factor shaping TCR repertoire composition, regardless of disease or transplant status. Few T cell clones were found to be shared across patients, but shared repertoire signatures across patients were revealed in a tissue-specific fashion by motif-based clustering. In both patients and mice, only a limited portion of the TCR repertoire detected in tissues was captured by blood and spleen T cells.

V sheds 4 bases and J sheds 7 bases, leaving 13 bases between their ends. CDR1 and CDR2 are read off the germline V gene (reference sequence) as KGHPV and FQNQEV. The CDR3 starts with the cysteine, ends with the phenylalanine, and has 14 residues. Only the CDR3 bases that were read are kept: 39 of them, in frame from base 1. Libraries were made using the immunoSEQ multiplex PCR assay. TCRbeta CDR3 sequencing was done by Adaptive Biotechnologies at survey depth, reporting CDR3 sequences, V/J genes, productive frequency and template counts. Amplification of TCR beta CDR3 regions was performed from genomic DNA rather than from RNA. Per the original workflow: Jensen-Shannon divergence served to quantify pairwise repertoire overlap between tissues, with 0 meaning identical and 1 meaning complete divergence. Tissues were clustered by single-linkage agglomerative hierarchical clustering of pairwise JSD values and displayed as dendrograms. GLIPH2 was run on all patient samples with simulation_depth 1000, kmer_min_depth 3 and cdr3_length_cutoff 8, and groups with more than two unique CDR3s were retained. In a standardized tissue-overlap score, Jaccard GLIPH-group overlap across patients was extrapolated to a standard repertoire size of 1000 clones. To look at how diversity was associated with clinical or experimental variables, linear mixed-effect models were used, with tissue treated as a fixed effect and individual treated as a random effect. TCRdb mirrors the immuneACCESS table, restricted to in-frame sequences. Some clones are absent from its copies; in checked studies, under half trace to an unresolved V gene, and the reason for the others is unknown. V, J and clone size are those of that table, while D and trimming were read from the DNA. Present in this sample are approximately 45,000 clones, approximately 70% of which were seen just once. Approximately 0.5% of the sample lies in the top ten.

Sequencing was carried out using sorted cells pooled from one or two spleens. The sequence was collected from a pool of C57BL/6 mice in good health. The chain couples TRBV26 to TRBJ1-4; 5 matching bases give a weak D call of TRBD1. Partial CDR3 DNA: TGTGCCAGCAGTCGAATACGGCAGGGCGAAAGATTATTT. It specifies CASSRIRQGERLF. The full-length CDR3 reads as CASSRIRQGERLFF.